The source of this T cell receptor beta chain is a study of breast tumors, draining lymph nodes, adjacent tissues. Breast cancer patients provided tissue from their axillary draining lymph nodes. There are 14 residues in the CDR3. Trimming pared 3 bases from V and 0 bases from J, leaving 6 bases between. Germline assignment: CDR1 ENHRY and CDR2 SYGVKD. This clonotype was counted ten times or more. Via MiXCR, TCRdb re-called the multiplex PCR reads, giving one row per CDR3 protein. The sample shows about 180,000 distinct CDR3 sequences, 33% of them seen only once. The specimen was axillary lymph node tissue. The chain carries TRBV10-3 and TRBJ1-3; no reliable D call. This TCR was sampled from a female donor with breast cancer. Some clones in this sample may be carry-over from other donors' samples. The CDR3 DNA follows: TGTGCCATCAGTGACACTAGCTCTGGAAACACCATATATTTT. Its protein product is CAISDTSSGNTIYF.